The next 9 T cell receptor beta chains were all read from a single sample in a study of blood T cell repertoires in COVID-19. The method was immunoSEQ multiplex PCR; TCRdb's version includes in-frame clones alone and lacks a portion of them. This table holds approximately 240,000 clones, roughly four fifths found once. Sequences were obtained from peripheral blood. These receptor sequences come from a man in his forties or fifties with acute or convalescent COVID-19.

In this sample, this clone turned up once. The chain carries TRBV28 and TRBJ2-7; 8 nucleotides line up with TRBD1. The CDR3 covers 15 residues. Germline V gives CDR1 MDHEN, CDR2 SYDVKM. V lost 5 bases to trimming and J lost 0 bases; unmatched junction nucleotides: 6. The CDR3 sequence: CASSPTGGSSYEQYF. The CDR3 bases are TGTGCCAGCAGTCCAACAGGGGGAAGCTCCTACGAGCAGTACTTC.

The J gene is TRBJ2-7, the V gene TRBV5-1, with a tentative D call TRBD2 (5 bases). The V gene lost 4 bases and the J gene lost 6 bases, with 14 bases spanning the gap. The V gene's germline CDR1 is SGHRS and CDR2 YFSETQ. The CDR3 is made up of 13 amino acids. CDR3 protein: CASSPLLGREQYF. Written as DNA, the CDR3 is TGCGCCAGCAGCCCCCTACTAGGGCGCGAGCAGTACTTC.

The genes are TRBV19 and TRBJ2-1, with 9 bases lining up with TRBD2. The V and J ends lost 4 bases and 3 bases, in that order; junction bases with no gene match: 7. The germline V gene has CDR1 LNHDA and CDR2 SQIVND (reference sequence). This CDR3 is 16 amino acids long. CDR3 sequence reads: CASSTPPSGDYNEQFF. Here the CDR3 DNA reads TGTGCCAGTAGTACACCGCCTAGCGGGGACTACAATGAGCAGTTCTTC.

The chain uses TRBV19 and TRBJ1-1; a possible D gene is TRBD1 (5 bases). Germline CDR1 and CDR2: LNHDA and SQIVND (reference sequence). V gave up 4 bases and J gave up 3 bases, with 15 bases separating them. The CDR3 consists of 15 residues. CDR3 DNA sequence: TGTGCCAGTAGTACTCCGCGCAGGGATTACACTGAAGCTTTCTTT. Translation: CASSTPRRDYTEAFF.

The chain recombines TRBV19 with TRBJ1-2; tentative D call: TRBD1 (6 bases). V shed 7 bases and J shed 12 bases, with 21 bases lying between them. The CDR3 sequence is 13 residues long. The germline V gene encodes CDR1 LNHDA and CDR2 SQIVND (reference sequence). The CDR3 DNA is TGTGCCAGTACTCCAACTGGACAGTACCGTAACACCTTC. Translation gives CASTPTGQYRNTF.

The chain has TRBV5-1 and TRBJ2-5; 10 bases line up with TRBD1. The J segment lost 5 bases and the V segment lost 0 bases, leaving 7 bases of the junction unmatched. Germline V gene sequence: CDR1 SGHRS, CDR2 YFSETQ. This CDR3 has 16 residues. The CDR3 loop is CASSLAPGQGLETQYF. CDR3 DNA sequence: TGCGCCAGCAGCTTGGCCCCGGGACAGGGGTTGGAGACCCAGTACTTC.

Turning to this clone: The sample carries other DNA sequences with the same CDR3. The chain couples TRBV7-3 to TRBJ1-1; tentative D call: TRBD1 (6 bases). Trimming took 5 bases from V and 2 from J, leaving 9 bases between them. The CDR3 runs 13 residues. Germline-derived CDR1 and CDR2 are SGHTA and FQGTGA. The CDR3 DNA follows: TGTGCCAGCAGCCGACAGGAAAACACTGAAGCTTTCTTT. Translating it yields CASSRQENTEAFF.

This clone was counted a few times. The V and J genes are TRBV4-1 and TRBJ2-1; TRBD2 matches 10 bases. J lost 2 bases, V lost 7 bases, and 14 bases had no gene match. CDR1 is MGHRA, CDR2 YSYEKL, per germline. This CDR3 has 18 residues. The CDR3 protein is CASTRLKGGTSAYNEQFF. CDR3 coding DNA: TGCGCCAGCACCCGATTAAAGGGGGGGACTAGCGCCTACAATGAGCAGTTCTTC.

This clone has only a few counts. This specimen includes other DNA sequences encoding the same CDR3. The chain couples TRBV5-4 to TRBJ2-2, with TRBD2 identical over 15 bases. This CDR3 contains 17 residues. Trimming removed 5 bases from V and 1 base from J; junction bases left unmatched: 3. Germline V lookup: CDR1 SGHNT, CDR2 YYREEE (reference sequence). The CDR3 DNA reads as TGTGCCAGCAGACAGGGACTAGCGGGAGGGAACACCGGGGAGCTGTTTTTT. Residues: CASRQGLAGGNTGELFF.